The next 28 T cell receptor beta chains were all read from a single sample in a study of CD8 T cells in Susac syndrome. A quantity of roughly 0.5 to 1 ug RNA underwent reverse transcription using random hexamers. TCRdb re-called the immunoSEQ multiplex PCR reads with MiXCR, one entry per CDR3 protein. Found here are 250,000 to 300,000 distinct CDR3 sequences, roughly 85% of them singletons; the top ten hold roughly 0.21%. The sequencing input was CD8+ T cells from PBMCs. The source is a human donor with multiple sclerosis.

CDR3 sequence: CASSHRFRGVTGELFF. As DNA, the CDR3 is TGTGCCAGCAGCCACCGATTTCGGGGGGTCACCGGGGAGCTGTTTTTT. The rearrangement links TRBV28 to TRBJ2-2; the match to TRBD2 covers 7 bases. CDR1 is MDHEN and CDR2 is SYDVKM in the germline V gene. V shed 6 bases and J 4 bases; nucleotides not matched to a gene: 11. The CDR3 loop spans 16 amino acids.

The rearrangement joins TRBV4-3 to TRBJ1-2; D not certain. The CDR3 runs to 14 residues. Trimming removed 0 bases from V and 4 bases from J, with 9 bases in between. The germline gives CDR1 LGHNA, CDR2 YSLEER. The CDR3 loop reads CASSQDSEGYGYTF. Here the CDR3 DNA reads TGCGCCAGCAGCCAAGATTCAGAGGGCTATGGCTACACCTTC.

The sample holds a few counts of this clonotype. V and J are TRBV20-1 and TRBJ2-7; D call uncertain. This CDR3 has 18 residues. Germline loops: CDR1 DFQATT, CDR2 SNEGSKA (reference sequence). Trimming took 0 bases from V and 2 from J, leaving 23 bases between them. The CDR3 protein is CSARDYTGLPESPYEQYF. CDR3 sequence (DNA): TGCAGTGCTAGAGATTACACGGGTTTGCCCGAATCCCCCTACGAGCAGTACTTC.

As regards this clonotype: The conserved final phenylalanine or tryptophan is absent from the CDR3, which likely points to a read error. The chain recombines TRBV7-9 with TRBJ1-1; tentative D call: TRBD1 (6 bases). Germline V gene sequence: CDR1 SEHNR, CDR2 FQNEAQ (reference sequence). Trimming took off 11 bases at V and 8 bases at J, with 15 bases between the two ends. There are 11 residues in the CDR3. The CDR3 is CASTPGTEAFL. The CDR3 DNA is TGTGCCTCAACTCCTGGGACAGAAGCTTTCCTT.

The chain joins TRBV28 to TRBJ2-3, with TRBD2 as a possible D gene (6 bases). CDR1 and CDR2 from the germline V gene are MDHEN and SYDVKM. The CDR3 is made up of 16 amino acids. V dropped 6 bases and J dropped 0 bases, with 16 bases sitting between them. For the CDR3, the DNA is TGTGCCAGCAGCCCCGGGGCGGGACTTAGCACAGATACGCAGTATTTT. Translating gives CASSPGAGLSTDTQYF.

The gene calls are TRBV11-2 and TRBJ2-1; TRBD2 matches at 10 bases. CDR1 and CDR2 from the germline V gene are SGHAT and FQNNGV. J was trimmed by 2 bases and V by 10 bases; bases with no gene match: 8. The CDR3 consists of 15 residues. The CDR3 loop is CATHPSGGPYNEQFF. The CDR3 DNA follows: TGTGCCACCCATCCTAGCGGGGGTCCCTACAATGAGCAGTTCTTC.

This chain joins TRBV27 and TRBJ1-2; TRBD1 is a possible D gene (5 bases). Germline V gene sequence: CDR1 MNHEY, CDR2 SMNVEV (reference sequence). Trimming pared 2 bases from V and 3 bases from J, leaving 10 bases between. This CDR3 is built from 14 residues. CDR3: CASSLIQGDYGYTF. In DNA form, the CDR3 reads TGTGCCAGCAGTTTAATCCAGGGCGACTATGGCTACACCTTC.

This chain connects TRBV24-1 to TRBJ2-1; no firm D call. The CDR3 spans 15 residues. V was trimmed by 3 bases and J by 7 bases, leaving 15 bases between them. Germline lookup yields CDR1 KGHDR and CDR2 SFDVKD. The CDR3 bases are TGTGCCACCAGTGATAATACCGGGCGCCCGAATGAGCAGTTCTTC. Protein sequence: CATSDNTGRPNEQFF.

Only one count was recorded for this clonotype. The chain is built from TRBV4-3 and TRBJ2-7, with no clear D. Germline V gene sequence: CDR1 LGHNA, CDR2 YSLEER. Trimming left V 0 bases short and J 4 bases short, with 19 bases between. The CDR3 runs to 17 residues. In DNA form, the CDR3 reads TGCGCCAGCAGCCAAGATCGTTGGGAATTGGTGGGGTACGAGCAGTACTTC. Amino acids: CASSQDRWELVGYEQYF.

The chain employs TRBV24-1 and TRBJ1-5; 7 nucleotides line up with TRBD1. Unmatched junction bases numbered 12, after V lost 5 bases and J lost 9 bases. CDR3 length: 15 amino acids. Germline CDR1 and CDR2: KGHDR and SFDVKD. The CDR3 bases are TGTGCCACCAGTGCGTCCGACAGGGAGATTGTGCCCCAGCATTTT. This codes for CATSASDREIVPQHF.

In DNA, the CDR3 is TGTGCCAGTAGTATTAGTTGGCAGGGATACAATGAGCAGTTCTTC. It yields the protein CASSISWQGYNEQFF. The V call is TRBV19, the J call TRBJ2-1, with D possibly TRBD1 on 5 matching bases. CDR1 is LNHDA, CDR2 SQIVND, per germline (reference sequence). Trimming took 3 bases from V and 4 from J, leaving 13 bases between them. The CDR3 contains 15 residues.

On this clonotype: An end of the junction differs from the germline gene, which may be a read error. This sequence joins TRBV19 and TRBJ1-1; a possible D gene is TRBD1 (6 bases). The length of the CDR3 is 12 residues. Germline CDR1 is LNHDA and CDR2 is SQIVND (reference sequence). The chain's CDR3 is CARTGLNTEAFF. Here the CDR3 DNA reads TGTGCCAGAACAGGGCTGAATACTGAAGCTTTCTTT.

This clonotype has a handful of counts. This rearrangement joins TRBV7-9 to TRBJ2-1; the D is unclear. There are 14 residues in the CDR3. CDR1 is SEHNR and CDR2 is FQNEAQ in the germline V gene (reference sequence). Trimming removed 5 bases from V and 3 bases from J, with 11 bases in between. CDR3 protein: CASSPRRDYNEQFF. Written as DNA, the CDR3 is TGTGCCAGCAGCCCCCGAAGGGACTACAATGAGCAGTTCTTC.

CDR3 nucleotide sequence: TGTGCCAGCAGTTTAATCCCAGGGCAGCCCTACGAGCAGTACTTC. It encodes CASSLIPGQPYEQYF. The chain is built from TRBV28 and TRBJ2-7, with D perhaps matching TRBD1 (5 bases). V lost 2 bases to trimming and J lost 2 bases, with 13 bases between them. CDR1 MDHEN and CDR2 SYDVKM come from the germline V gene. The CDR3 is 15 residues long.

The V and J genes are TRBV28 and TRBJ2-1; 7 bases line up with TRBD2. This CDR3 comprises 15 residues. J gave up 8 bases and V 2 bases, and 9 bases lay outside the gene matches. Germline CDR1 is MDHEN and CDR2 is SYDVKM. CDR3 DNA: TGTGCCAGCAGTTTAGGTCTAGCGGCCGTCTATGAGCAGTTCTTC. It encodes CASSLGLAAVYEQFF.

The rearrangement joins TRBV9 to TRBJ2-2, with a possible D match to TRBD2 (6 bases). The CDR3 is 15 amino acids. CDR1 and CDR2 from the germline V gene are SGDLS and YYNGEE. The V end lost 0 bases, the J end lost 2 bases, and 8 bases lay between the germline ends. The CDR3 spells CASSVDGSNTGELFF. CDR3 DNA sequence: TGTGCCAGCAGCGTAGACGGGAGTAACACCGGGGAGCTGTTTTTT.

For the CDR3, the DNA is TGTGCCAGTAGTATCCTCGGCAGTACCACTGAAGCTTTCTTT. This sequence encodes CASSILGSTTEAFF. The chain combines TRBV19 with TRBJ1-1; D is unresolved. The CDR3 covers 14 residues. Germline V gene data show CDR1 as LNHDA and CDR2 as SQIVND (reference sequence). V was pared by 3 bases and J by 4 bases, with 12 bases between.

The table lists this clonotype with a few counts. The rearrangement joins TRBV6-5 to TRBJ2-7; the match to TRBD1 covers 9 bases. Germline V lookup: CDR1 MNHEY, CDR2 SVGAGI. V dropped 4 bases and J dropped 1; count of bases not matched to a gene: 5. The CDR3 consists of 15 residues. The CDR3 DNA reads as TGTGCCAGCAGTTCGGGACAGGGTTCTTCCTACGAGCAGTACTTC. Translated: CASSSGQGSSYEQYF.

The V call is TRBV4-3, the J call TRBJ2-2; unclear D gene. The germline V and J ends were trimmed by 0 bases and 0 bases, with 5 bases remaining between them. This CDR3 is 15 amino acids long. Looked up from germline, CDR1 is LGHNA and CDR2 is YSLEER. The CDR3 spells CASSQDKANTGELFF. CDR3 nucleotide sequence: TGCGCCAGCAGCCAAGATAAGGCGAACACCGGGGAGCTGTTTTTT.

The chain combines TRBV10-2 with TRBJ2-2; 14 nucleotides agree with TRBD2. Germline V gene sequence: CDR1 WSHSY, CDR2 SAAADI. The CDR3 contains 15 residues. V shed 9 bases and J 6 bases; nucleotides not matched to a gene: 6. CDR3 coding DNA: TGCGCCAGTGAGGGACTAGCGGGAGACGCCGGGGAGCTGTTTTTT. It is translated as CASEGLAGDAGELFF.

The rearrangement links TRBV28 to TRBJ2-7; 8 bases fit TRBD1. Trimming cost V 2 bases and J 2 bases; bases outside gene matches: 8. The length of the CDR3 is 16 residues. Germline CDR1 is MDHEN and CDR2 is SYDVKM. The chain's CDR3 is CASSLHVGTGTYEQYF. CDR3 nucleotide sequence: TGTGCCAGCAGTTTACACGTGGGGACAGGCACCTACGAGCAGTACTTC.

The chain carries TRBV5-1 and TRBJ1-1, with a tentative D call TRBD1 (6 bases). The CDR3 is made up of 16 amino acids. V shed 1 base and J shed 4 bases, with 17 bases lying between them. Germline CDR1 and CDR2: SGHRS and YFSETQ. Written as DNA, the CDR3 is TGCGCCAGCAGCTTGCCACAGACTACAGGGAGCACTGAAGCTTTCTTT. Translation gives CASSLPQTTGSTEAFF.

The V call is TRBV5-4, the J call TRBJ2-7, with 7 bases identical to TRBD2. Unmatched junction bases numbered 3, after V lost 1 base and J lost 2 bases. Germline V gene sequence: CDR1 SGHNT, CDR2 YYREEE (reference sequence). The CDR3 runs to 14 residues. CDR3 amino acids: CASSLLGTTYEQYF. The CDR3 region has the DNA TGTGCCAGCAGCTTGCTCGGGACTACCTACGAGCAGTACTTC.

This clonotype occurred a few times. The chain couples TRBV5-1 to TRBJ2-7, with 10 bases matching TRBD2. Germline V gives CDR1 SGHRS, CDR2 YFSETQ. The junction had 4 bases not matched to a gene; V was cut back by 0 bases and J by 1 base. This CDR3 is 16 amino acids long. For the CDR3, the DNA is TGCGCCAGCAGCTTGGACCTAGCGGGAGTGTCCTACGAGCAGTACTTC. Translating gives CASSLDLAGVSYEQYF.

CDR3 residues: CASSLEVGPQHF. CDR3 in DNA: TGTGCCAGCAGCTTGGAGGTTGGGCCCCAGCATTTT. The genes are TRBV5-6 and TRBJ1-5, with D uncertain. Germline V gene sequence: CDR1 SGHDT, CDR2 YYEEEE. This CDR3 has 12 amino acids. Trimming pared 0 bases from V and 9 bases from J, leaving 7 bases between.

CDR3 amino acids: CASSPGLGTYNEQFF. The CDR3 DNA sequence: TGTGCCAGCAGTCCGGGACTAGGAACTTACAATGAGCAGTTCTTC. This chain uses TRBV25-1 with TRBJ2-1; 8 bases line up with TRBD2. This CDR3 is built from 15 residues. CDR1 MGHDK and CDR2 SYGVNS come from the germline V gene. J lost 4 bases, V lost 5 bases, and 7 bases had no gene match. The whole variable domain, filled in from reference TRBV25-1 and TRBJ2-1, reads EADIYQTPRYLVIGTGKKITLECSQTMGHDKMYWYQQDPGMELHLIHYSYGVNSTEKGDLSSESTVSRIRTEHFPLTLESARPSHTSQYLCASSPGLGTYNEQFFGPGTRLTVL.

This chain's CDR3 is CASSRYDAGANVLTF. Written as DNA, the CDR3 is TGCGCCAGCAGCCGGTACGATGCTGGGGCCAACGTCCTGACTTTC. This chain uses TRBV4-3 with TRBJ2-6; D is uncertain. Germline V gene sequence: CDR1 LGHNA, CDR2 YSLEER. Deletions cut 4 bases from V and 2 bases from J, with 9 bases between. This CDR3 comprises 15 residues.

J is TRBJ2-7 and V is TRBV4-3; D is unresolved. Trimming shortened V by 1 base and J by 2 bases, and 9 bases separated the two germline ends. In germline, CDR1 is LGHNA, CDR2 YSLEER. This CDR3 spans 14 amino acids. For the CDR3, the DNA is TGCGCCAGCAGCCAAGGGTCCAGAGCCTACGAGCAGTACTTC. Its protein product is CASSQGSRAYEQYF.